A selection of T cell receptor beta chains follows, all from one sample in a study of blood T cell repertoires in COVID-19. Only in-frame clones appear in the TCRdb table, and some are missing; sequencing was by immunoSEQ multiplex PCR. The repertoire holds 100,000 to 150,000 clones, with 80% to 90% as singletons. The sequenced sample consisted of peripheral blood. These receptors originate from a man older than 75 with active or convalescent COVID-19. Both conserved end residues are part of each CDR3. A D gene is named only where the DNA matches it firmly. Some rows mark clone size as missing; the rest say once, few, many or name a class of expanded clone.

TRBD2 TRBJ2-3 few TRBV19 TGTGCCAGTAGTACCCGACTAGCGGGGGGCCGCGGAGATACGCAGTATTTT CASSTRLAGGRGDTQYF
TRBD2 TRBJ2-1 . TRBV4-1 TGCGCCAGCAGCCAAGGCGGGAGTGAGCAGTTCTTC CASSQGGSEQFF
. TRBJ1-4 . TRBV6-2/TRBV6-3 TGTGCCAGCAGTTACTCAACAGGGCAAGCTAATGAAAAACTGTTTTTT CASSYSTGQANEKLFF
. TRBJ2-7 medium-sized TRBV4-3 TGCGCCAGCAGCCAAGAGGCAGGGACCTACGAGCAGTACTTC CASSQEAGTYEQYF
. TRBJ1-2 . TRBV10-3 TGTGCCATCAGTGAGGACACAAACTATGGCTACACCTTC CAISEDTNYGYTF
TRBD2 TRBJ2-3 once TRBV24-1 TGTGCCACCAGTGATAAGCGGGGGGTCGCAGATACGCAGTATTTT CATSDKRGVADTQYF
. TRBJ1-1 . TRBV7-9 TGTGCCAGCAGGGGGGGGACTATGAACACTGAAGCTTTCTTT CASRGGTMNTEAFF
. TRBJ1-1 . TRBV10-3 TGTGCCATCAGTGTTAGGACAGACATGAACACTGAAGCTTTCTTT CAISVRTDMNTEAFF
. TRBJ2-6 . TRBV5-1 TGCGCCAGCAGCTTGGGCGGGCCTGGGGCCAACGTCCTGACTTTC CASSLGGPGANVLTF
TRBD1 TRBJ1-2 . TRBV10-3 TGTGCCATCAGTGGGGCCGGGAGGGGGCCTGGCTACACCTTC CAISGAGRGPGYTF
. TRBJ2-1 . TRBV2 TGTGCCAGCAGTGTAATCGGACACCAGTACAATGAGCAGTTCTTC CASSVIGHQYNEQFF
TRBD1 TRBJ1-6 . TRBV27 TGTGCCAGCAGTGAACAGGGGGCGTATAATTCACCCCTCCACTTT CASSEQGAYNSPLHF
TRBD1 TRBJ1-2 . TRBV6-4 TGTGCCAGCAGCCGGACAGGGGATCATGGCTACACCTTC CASSRTGDHGYTF
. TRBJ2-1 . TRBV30 TGTGCCTGGAGCGACACGGCTGTTACCTCCTACAATGAGCAGTTCTTC CAWSDTAVTSYNEQFF
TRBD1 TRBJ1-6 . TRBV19 TGTGCCAGTAGTGCTACCGGGACAGCTTATAATTCACCCCTCCACTTT CASSATGTAYNSPLHF
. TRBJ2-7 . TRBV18 TGTGCCAGCTCAGAACAGGGCTTTTCCTCCTCCTACGAGCAGTACTTC CASSEQGFSSSYEQYF
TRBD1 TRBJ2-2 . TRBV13 TGTGCCAGCAGCTACAGGGGGGAGATCGGGGAGCTGTTTTTT CASSYRGEIGELFF
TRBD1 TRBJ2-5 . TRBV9 TGTGCCAGCAGCGGGGGACAGCTAGATAGGAGAGAAGAGACCCAGTACTTC CASSGGQLDRREETQYF
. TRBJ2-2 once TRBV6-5 TGTGCCAGCAGTTCTCTCACCATCAGGACCGGGGAGCTGTTTTTT CASSSLTIRTGELFF